One and the same sample provided the 21 T cell receptor beta chains below, sequenced in a study of cytomegalovirus exposure and HLA in healthy donors. 60 Vbeta and 13 Jbeta primers were used in PCR. This table comes from immunoSEQ multiplex PCR, and its TCRdb copy is limited to in-frame clones, with some not included. The data show about 200,000 clones, 12% seen once. The sample comprised PBMCs. These receptor sequences come from a man in his fifties in good health and CMV-seropositive.

A few counts support this clone. The chain carries TRBV27 and TRBJ2-5, with 8 bases lining up with TRBD1. The CDR3 length is 16 residues. The J segment lost 2 bases and the V segment lost 4 bases, leaving 9 bases of the junction unmatched. Germline V lookup: CDR1 MNHEY, CDR2 SMNVEV (reference sequence). CDR3 loop: CASSSHSTGEQETQYF. As DNA, the CDR3 is TGTGCCAGCAGTTCGCACTCGACAGGGGAACAAGAGACCCAGTACTTC.

This clone was detected only a few times. The chain links TRBV29-1 to TRBJ1-2; D remains unclear. CDR1 SQVTM and CDR2 ANQGSEA come from the germline V gene. This CDR3 contains 13 residues. V was cut by 4 bases and J by 0 bases, with 9 bases left in between. The CDR3 region is CSVVAGANYGYTF. CDR3 coding DNA: TGCAGCGTTGTGGCCGGAGCTAACTATGGCTACACCTTC.

This clone was picked up a small number of times. The chain employs TRBV5-1 and TRBJ1-5, with a possible D match to TRBD1 (6 bases). Trimming took 4 bases from V and 4 from J, leaving 12 bases between them. The CDR3 covers 14 residues. Germline V gives CDR1 SGHRS, CDR2 YFSETQ. The chain's CDR3 is CASSPDSGNQPQHF. The DNA of the CDR3 is TGCGCCAGCAGCCCGGACAGTGGGAATCAGCCCCAGCATTTT. Full variable domain (remainder filled in from reference TRBV5-1 and TRBJ1-5): KAGVTQTPRYLIKTRGQQVTLSCSPISGHRSVSWYQQTPGQGLQFLFEYFSETQRNKGNFPGRFSGRQFSNSRSEMNVSTLELGDSALYLCASSPDSGNQPQHFGDGTRLSIL.

The V and J genes are TRBV29-1 and TRBJ2-3, with 9 bases matching TRBD1. The CDR3 extends over 14 amino acids. Trimming at V came to 4 bases and at J to 1 base, leaving 3 bases not matched to a gene. Germline lookup yields CDR1 SQVTM and CDR2 ANQGSEA. The CDR3 spells CSVGGDRGTDTQYF. Here the CDR3 DNA reads TGCAGCGTTGGGGGGGACAGGGGCACAGATACGCAGTATTTT.

V is TRBV2 and J is TRBJ1-5; D gene ambiguous. The CDR3 sequence is 13 residues long. Germline V CDR1 and CDR2: SNHLY, FYNNEI. V dropped 6 bases and J dropped 12 bases, with 18 bases sitting between them. CDR3 sequence reads: CASSGLLQGIQHF. In DNA form, the CDR3 reads TGTGCCAGCAGCGGACTTCTTCAAGGAATCCAGCATTTT.

The table lists this clone with many counts. This chain joins TRBV21-1 and TRBJ2-2; TRBD2, the table's D call, lacks a check against the DNA. TRBV21-1 is labeled a pseudogene. CDR3 length equals 16 residues. In DNA, the CDR3 is TGTGCCAGCAGCAAAGCACTAGCATTCGACACCGGGGAGCTGTTTTTT. Encoded protein: CASSKALAFDTGELFF.

The chain has TRBV19 and TRBJ1-1; D not certain. V was cut by 3 bases and J by 0 bases, with 17 bases left in between. CDR1 and CDR2 (germline): LNHDA, SQIVND (reference sequence). The CDR3 has 17 residues. CDR3 bases: TGTGCCAGTAGTATCGGAGGCGTGTGGTTAATGAACACTGAAGCTTTCTTT. Translated: CASSIGGVWLMNTEAFF.

V gene TRBV6-5 combines with J gene TRBJ1-5, with D hard to call. The V end lost 6 bases, the J end lost 7 bases, and 13 bases lay between the germline ends. CDR1 and CDR2 (germline): MNHEY, SVGAGI. CDR3 size: 13 residues. As DNA, the CDR3 is TGTGCCAGCAGGTCATCTGCGGGACAGCCCCAGCATTTT. As protein: CASRSSAGQPQHF.

The chain couples TRBV7-3 to TRBJ2-2, with D possibly matching TRBD1 (6 bases). This CDR3 has 15 residues. Germline V gene data show CDR1 as SGHTA and CDR2 as FQGTGA. Trimming shortened V by 5 bases and J by 4 bases, and 14 bases separated the two germline ends. The chain's CDR3 is CASSPTGLSTGELFF. In DNA form, the CDR3 reads TGTGCCAGCAGCCCTACAGGGTTGAGCACCGGGGAGCTGTTTTTT.

V is TRBV4-3 and J is TRBJ1-5; the D is unclear. Trimming took off 0 bases at V and 9 bases at J, with 9 bases between the two ends. Germline V lookup: CDR1 LGHNA, CDR2 YSLEER. This CDR3 has 13 amino acids. CDR3 amino acids: CASSQDRLRPQHF. For the CDR3, the DNA is TGCGCCAGCAGCCAAGATCGGTTGCGGCCCCAGCATTTT.

In regard to this clone: This sample includes further DNA sequences coding for the same CDR3. The rearrangement joins TRBV7-2 to TRBJ2-5; no reliable D call. The germline V gene encodes CDR1 SGHTA and CDR2 FQGNSA. CDR3 length equals 12 residues. V lost 6 bases, J lost 5 bases, and 10 bases lay in between. Written as DNA, the CDR3 is TGTGCCAGCAGTCCTCCGTCGGAGACCCAGTACTTC. Amino acid sequence: CASSPPSETQYF.

V gene TRBV5-4 combines with J gene TRBJ1-1; no reliable D call. CDR1 SGHNT and CDR2 YYREEE come from the germline V gene (reference sequence). V was pared by 0 bases and J by 6 bases, with 15 bases between. The CDR3 has 15 amino acids. CDR3 protein: CASSLGVKTEAEAFF. DNA for the CDR3: TGTGCCAGCAGCTTGGGGGTTAAGACTGAGGCTGAAGCTTTCTTT.

This clone was seen only a few times. The V and J genes are TRBV21-1 and TRBJ2-3; the table's D gene call, TRBD1, was not cross checked with the DNA. TRBV21-1 is tagged as a pseudogene. CDR3 size: 15 residues. CDR3 bases: TGTGCCAGCATCCCACAGGGGGCGAGCACAGATACGCAGTATTTT. It codes for CASIPQGASTDTQYF.

The table lists this clone with a few counts. The V call is TRBV5-6, the J call TRBJ1-3; D perhaps matches TRBD1 (5 bases). The CDR3 extends over 16 amino acids. V gave up 4 bases and J gave up 0 bases, with 14 bases separating them. Germline V gene sequence: CDR1 SGHDT, CDR2 YYEEEE. The CDR3 bases are TGTGCCAGCAGCCAATTGGGGCCAGGCTCTGGAAACACCATATATTTT. Translating gives CASSQLGPGSGNTIYF.

This clone was seen only a few times. V and J are TRBV25-1 and TRBJ2-3; weak D call: TRBD2 (5 bases). Germline V gives CDR1 MGHDK, CDR2 SYGVNS. V lost 8 bases and J lost 10, with 13 bases in between. This CDR3 has 11 amino acids. CDR3 sequence (DNA): TGTGCCAGCGGGGAGAGGGATTCGCAGTATTTT. Protein: CASGERDSQYF.

J is TRBJ2-7 and V is TRBV7-9; tentatively, D is TRBD2 (5 bases). The CDR3 runs to 12 residues. CDR1 SEHNR and CDR2 FQNEAQ come from the germline V gene (reference sequence). The ends were cut back, 5 bases at V and 7 bases at J, with 12 bases in the middle. The CDR3 DNA is TGTGCCAGCAGCATACGGACGGGGGAGCAGTACTTC. Protein: CASSIRTGEQYF.

This clone came up a few times. The CDR3 sequence: CAGMTGMNTEAFF. The DNA for the CDR3 is TGTGCCGGAATGACAGGAATGAACACTGAAGCTTTCTTT. V is TRBV30 and J is TRBJ1-1; tentatively, D is TRBD1 (6 bases). V dropped 8 bases and J dropped 0 bases, with 13 bases sitting between them. This CDR3 is 13 amino acids long. CDR1 and CDR2 (germline): GTSNPN, SVGIG (reference sequence).

This clone has just a few counts. Other nucleotide sequences from this sample produce the same CDR3. The chain has TRBV5-4 and TRBJ1-5, with D possibly being TRBD1 (6 bases). V was clipped by 0 bases and J by 2 bases, with 6 bases between them. CDR1 is SGHNT, CDR2 YYREEE, per germline (reference sequence). The CDR3 length is 14 residues. The CDR3 coding sequence is TGTGCCAGCAGCTTGGCAGGGGGCAATCAGCCCCAGCATTTT. Its protein product is CASSLAGGNQPQHF.

V gene TRBV7-2 combines with J gene TRBJ1-2, with 10 nucleotides matching TRBD1. This CDR3 has 15 residues. Germline values: CDR1 SGHTA, CDR2 FQGNSA. V shed 3 bases, J shed 2 bases, and the junction held 3 bases outside the gene matches. The CDR3 spells CASSFSTGGNYGYTF. The CDR3 nucleotides are TGTGCCAGCAGCTTTTCGACAGGGGGCAACTATGGCTACACCTTC.

This clone was counted only a few times. This chain links TRBV4-3 with TRBJ1-2; 9 nucleotides agree with TRBD1. CDR3 length equals 15 residues. Germline CDR1 and CDR2: LGHNA and YSLEER. Trimming cost V 0 bases and J 8 bases; bases outside gene matches: 7. CDR3 nucleotide sequence: TGCGCCAGCAGCCAAGATCCGACAGGGGGTTGGGGCTACACCTTC. The encoded protein is CASSQDPTGGWGYTF.

The gene calls are TRBV11-3 and TRBJ1-4, with D perhaps TRBD1 (6 bases). The ends were cut back, 5 bases at V and 1 base at J, with 11 bases in the middle. Germline-derived CDR1 and CDR2 are SGHNT and YENEEA. This CDR3 region has 15 residues. The CDR3 protein is CASSEPGQTNEKLFF. CDR3 sequence (DNA): TGTGCCAGCAGCGAACCGGGACAAACTAATGAAAAACTGTTTTTT.